Listed below are T cell receptor beta chains from one sample, sequenced in a study of blood T cell repertoires in COVID-19. The table came from immunoSEQ multiplex PCR; TCRdb's copy has only in-frame clones and leaves some out. The repertoire consists of more than 450,000 clones, with about 90% occurring once and the leading ten covering roughly 0.7%. The sample was PBMCs or T cells enriched from blood (not recorded which). The receptors stem from a woman aged 18-29 years who had recovered from COVID-19. The conserved cysteine and the conserved F or W are not part of the CDR3 here.

j_gene,v_gene,CDR3aa
TRBJ2-1,TRBV2,ASRYTPTPTENNEQF
TRBJ2-5,TRBV30,AGGGRETQY
TRBJ1-2,TRBV4-2,ASSQDQGRTDYGYT
TRBJ2-2,TRBV27,ASSLRGGPWTGELF
TRBJ1-6,TRBV11-2,ASSTTGYNSPLH
TRBJ2-7,TRBV4-2,ASSQGAGTNYEQY
TRBJ1-4,TRBV27,ASSLQGANEKLF
TRBJ1-2,TRBV12-3/TRBV12-4,ASSLIGRYGYT
TRBJ1-1,TRBV11-2,ASSLPPGTGGKAGTEAF
TRBJ2-6,TRBV25-1,ASSTTGTNVLT
TRBJ1-5,TRBV11-2,ASSQGTGFRQPQH
TRBJ2-1,TRBV13,ASSPRISSGGTYNEQF
TRBJ1-1,TRBV6-5,ASSRDMATEAF
TRBJ2-5,TRBV7-3,ASSLREKETQY
TRBJ2-2,TRBV11-2,ASSIDRAAGNTGELF
TRBJ1-5,TRBV27,ASSTTGFSQPQH
TRBJ1-1,TRBV2,ASEDTNTEAF
TRBJ2-7,TRBV6-5,ASSYRGYGSYEQY
TRBJ2-3,TRBV4-2,ASSQEWIAGGSTDTQY
TRBJ1-2,TRBV14,ASSLQRGGNYGYT
TRBJ2-3,TRBV10-3,AISGRVRDTQY
TRBJ2-3,TRBV7-2,ASSSPGGDRDTQY
TRBJ2-7,TRBV5-1,ASSTRLTSGGPYEQY
TRBJ2-1,TRBV7-2,ASSLSGGIYNEQF
TRBJ1-1,TRBV18,ASSIRPGQGAEAF
TRBJ2-3,TRBV5-1,ASSLLGEGTDTQY
TRBJ1-6,TRBV5-5,ASSLSRRDGRSPLH
TRBJ1-2,TRBV9,ASSPSTVPFYGYT
TRBJ2-2,TRBV12-5,ASGIQGGELF
TRBJ1-1,TRBV27,ASSSTGFRAF
TRBJ2-5,TRBV6-5,ASSYAGIPTQY
TRBJ2-3,TRBV3-1/TRBV3-2,ASRSRGGTQY
TRBJ2-1,TRBV7-8,ASSLSSVYNEQF
TRBJ1-1,TRBV7-3,ASSPTGQTDTEAF
TRBJ2-7,TRBV21-1,ASSKDTTGGN
TRBJ2-5,TRBV5-5,ASSLDGTPQETQY
TRBJ2-7,TRBV7-9,ASSLGLAGVLNEQY
TRBJ1-3,TRBV30,AWSVFTGAGNTIY
TRBJ1-5,TRBV3-1/TRBV3-2,ASSQDLAGVGQPQH
TRBJ1-1,TRBV28,ASSPEEDTEAF
TRBJ2-3,TRBV6-5,ASGTGYTDTQY
TRBJ2-2,TRBV28,ASRQGGNTGELF
TRBJ1-2,TRBV28,ASRYRGLEGYT
TRBJ2-7,TRBV5-1,ASSPRPTGQVTYEQY
TRBJ2-1,TRBV7-9,ASSLDQGAGNEQF
TRBJ1-4,TRBV5-1,ASSLRTAKTNEKLF
TRBJ2-7,TRBV13,ASSSDSSSYEQY
TRBJ1-1,TRBV4-2,ASSQDVDRGITEAF
TRBJ1-1,TRBV30,AWSISDMNTEAF
TRBJ1-3,TRBV4-2,ASSQGDRAIY
TRBJ1-3,TRBV7-3,ASSLQGASGNTIY
TRBJ2-1,TRBV5-1,ASSSGQGYGEQF
TRBJ1-2,TRBV27,ASSLTGNGFVSYGYT